A selection of T cell receptor beta chains follows, all from one sample in a study of early T cells in non-severe SARS-CoV-2 infection. TCRdb reanalysed the 5' RACE reads using MiXCR and keeps one entry per CDR3 protein. The data contain over 50,000 distinct CDR3 sequences, around 14% of them singletons. The sequences come from whole blood, collected at baseline. The receptor source for this set is an adult who was a healthcare worker with PCR-confirmed SARS-CoV-2 infection or an uninfected control (not recorded which). Each CDR3 is given with its conserved first and last residue. Fields, in order: D gene, clone size, V gene, J gene, CDR3 DNA, CDR3 protein. D genes are given only for firm matches. Not all rows give a size; the values are once, few, many and, for expanded clones, a class.

>-|few|TRBV28|TRBJ2-5
TGTGCCTCGGACGGGGCTAACCAAGAGACCCAGTACTTC
CASDGANQETQYF
>TRBD1|-|TRBV10-1|TRBJ2-7
TGCGCCAGGGGGACAGCCTCCTACGAGCAGTACTTC
CARGTASYEQYF
>-|-|TRBV12-3/TRBV12-4|TRBJ2-4
TGTGCCAGCAGTTTCGGGAGTTTAGACATTCAGTACTTC
CASSFGSLDIQYF
>TRBD2|few|TRBV19|TRBJ2-5
TGTGCCAGTAGCGGAGGAGCGGGAGCGGCAGAGACCCAGTACTTC
CASSGGAGAAETQYF
>-|-|TRBV12-3/TRBV12-4|TRBJ2-7
TGTGCCAGCAACTCCTTTACAGGGCCGGGTGAGCAGTACTTC
CASNSFTGPGEQYF
>-|few|TRBV2|TRBJ1-5
TGTGCCAGCATGCTCGCCAGCGGGGATCAGCCCCAGCATTTT
CASMLASGDQPQHF
>-|-|TRBV27|TRBJ2-7
TGTGCCAGCAGTTTAACCCCCACAGGGAGCTCCTACGAGCAGTACTTC
CASSLTPTGSSYEQYF
>-|many|TRBV10-2|TRBJ2-3
TGCGCCAGCTCTAGCGCAGATACGCAGTATTTT
CASSSADTQYF
>-|-|TRBV20-1|TRBJ2-3
TGCAGTGCTAGCCTGGTTAGCACAGATACGCAGTATTTT
CSASLVSTDTQYF
>-|few|TRBV14|TRBJ1-1
TGTGCCAGCAGCCGATCACTGAACACTGAAGCTTTCTTT
CASSRSLNTEAFF
>TRBD1|many|TRBV7-8|TRBJ2-7
TGTGCCAGCAGCTCCGGGACAGCAGGCTACGAGCAGTACTTC
CASSSGTAGYEQYF
>-|few|TRBV15|TRBJ1-2
TGTGCCACCAGCCCAGGCACTCGGGATGGCTACACCTTC
CATSPGTRDGYTF
>TRBD1|many|TRBV6-1|TRBJ1-5
TGTGCCAGCAGCCGGGACAGGGGGAGTCAGCCCCAGCATTTT
CASSRDRGSQPQHF
>-|-|TRBV10-1|TRBJ2-5
TGCGCCAGCTGCCGGAAAGAGACCCAGTACTTC
CASCRKETQYF
>-|few|TRBV9|TRBJ2-3
TGTGCCAGCAGCGTCCTTGGGTACACAGATACGCAGTATTTT
CASSVLGYTDTQYF
>-|many|TRBV11-2|TRBJ2-3
TGTGCCAGCAGCTCCGTTGTTGGGTCTTCAGATACGCAGTATTTT
CASSSVVGSSDTQYF
>-|few|TRBV11-3|TRBJ2-2
TGTGCCAGCAGCTTAGACCGTTGGGACTCACCTTCCACCGGGGAGCTGTTTTTT
CASSLDRWDSPSTGELFF
>-|many|TRBV5-1|TRBJ1-2
TGCGCCAGCAGCATAAAAGACAGCTATGGCTACACCTTC
CASSIKDSYGYTF
>-|-|TRBV4-2|TRBJ1-6
TGTGCCAGCAGCCAAGATACGCCCGGCCCCAGCTCCTATAATTCACCCCTCCACTTT
CASSQDTPGPSSYNSPLHF
>-|few|TRBV2|TRBJ2-2
TGTGCCAGCAGTGAAAGCGGGGAGCTGTTTTTT
CASSESGELFF
>-|-|TRBV18|TRBJ2-7
TGTGCCAGCTCACCGGCAGGGCTAAACGGGCAGTACTTC
CASSPAGLNGQYF
>-|many|TRBV7-2|TRBJ2-1
TGTGCCAGCAGCTTAGGATTTGGGGATGAGCAGTTCTTC
CASSLGFGDEQFF
>-|-|TRBV20-1|TRBJ1-1
TGCAGTGCAAATTGGGGGGGATCAAACACTGAAGCTTTCTTT
CSANWGGSNTEAFF
>-|-|TRBV24-1|TRBJ1-5
TGTGCCACCCAACAAGTTTATAGCAATCAGCCCCAGCATTTT
CATQQVYSNQPQHF
>-|-|TRBV29-1|TRBJ2-3
TGCAGCGTTGAAGTGGCAGGGTCCTGGGCAGATACGCAGTATTTT
CSVEVAGSWADTQYF
>-|-|TRBV28|TRBJ2-3
TGTGCCAGCAGCTCGGGGGTTTATACGCAGTATTTT
CASSSGVYTQYF
>-|-|TRBV19|TRBJ2-1
TGTGCCAGTAGTATAGAAGTGGACTATGAGCAGTTCTTC
CASSIEVDYEQFF
>-|-|TRBV12-3/TRBV12-4|TRBJ2-1
TGTGCCAGCAGTTTTGAATACAATGAGCAGTTCTTC
CASSFEYNEQFF
>-|-|TRBV18|TRBJ2-5
TGTGCCAGCTCACCAAGCGAGACCCAGTACTTC
CASSPSETQYF
>-|few|TRBV5-1|TRBJ2-1
TGCGCCAGCAGCTTGGACGGGACGGTACGCTTCTTC
CASSLDGTVRFF
>-|-|TRBV29-1|TRBJ1-2
TGCAGCGTTGAAGTGGGACGGAACTATGGCTACACCTTC
CSVEVGRNYGYTF
>TRBD1|-|TRBV5-1|TRBJ1-1
TGCGCCAGCAGCCAACAGGGGGCGAACACTGAAGCTTTCTTT
CASSQQGANTEAFF
>-|-|TRBV7-9|TRBJ1-2
TGTGCCAGCAGCCTCGATAAGAATGGCTACACCTTC
CASSLDKNGYTF
>-|-|TRBV19|TRBJ2-7
TGTGCCAGTAGTATAGAAGTCAACTCCTACGAGCAGTACTTC
CASSIEVNSYEQYF
>TRBD1|-|TRBV5-5|TRBJ1-2
TGTGCCAGCAGCTTGGGCTTGGGACAGAACTATGGCTACACCTTC
CASSLGLGQNYGYTF
>-|-|TRBV28|TRBJ2-5
TGTGCCAGCAGTTTCCCCACCCTCAGGACCCAGTACTTC
CASSFPTLRTQYF
>-|few|TRBV7-2|TRBJ1-4
TGTGCCAGCAGCTTAGATGCTGCTAATGAAAAACTGTTTTTT
CASSLDAANEKLFF
>TRBD2|many|TRBV10-1|TRBJ2-1
TGCGCCAGCAGTGAGTCTAGCGGGGGGGCGAGCTCCTACAATGAGCAGTTCTTC
CASSESSGGASSYNEQFF
>TRBD1|-|TRBV6-1|TRBJ1-5
TGTGCCAGCACCCCAGGGGGGATGGGCAATCAGCCCCAGCATTTT
CASTPGGMGNQPQHF
>-|-|TRBV3-1|TRBJ1-4
TGTGCCAGCAGCCAAGGGGGCTCGGATGAAAAACTGTTTTTT
CASSQGGSDEKLFF
>TRBD1|many|TRBV15|TRBJ1-4
TGTGCCACCAGCAGAGCCGGTTCGGGACAGGCGAATGAAAAACTGTTTTTT
CATSRAGSGQANEKLFF
>-|few|TRBV7-2|TRBJ2-3
TGTGCCAGCAGCTCTTCTAGCGGCACAGATACGCAGTATTTT
CASSSSSGTDTQYF
>TRBD1|few|TRBV20-1|TRBJ1-2
TGCAGTGCTAGAGATCCAAGACAGGGGATTGTCTATGGCTACACCTTC
CSARDPRQGIVYGYTF
>TRBD1|medium-sized|TRBV5-1|TRBJ1-6
TGCGCCAGCAGCGGACAGGGATCGAATTCACCCCTCCACTTT
CASSGQGSNSPLHF
>-|-|TRBV6-1|TRBJ1-3
TGTGCCAGCAGTGAAGCGCTTCCCGCTGGAAACACCATATATTTT
CASSEALPAGNTIYF
>-|-|TRBV12-2|TRBJ1-6
TGTGCAAGTCGACCTACCGACAGGCCCAGCGGGACACCCCTCCACTTT
CASRPTDRPSGTPLHF
>-|few|TRBV7-9|TRBJ1-2
TGTGCCAGCAGCTTAGAAGGCTATGGCTACACCTTC
CASSLEGYGYTF
>TRBD1|few|TRBV12-3/TRBV12-4|TRBJ1-1
TGTGCCAGCAGTTTTAGGGGGCTCATCACTGAAGCTTTCTTT
CASSFRGLITEAFF
>-|-|TRBV18|TRBJ1-6
TGTGCCAGCTCACCACGGACAGATAATTCACCCCTCCACTTT
CASSPRTDNSPLHF
>-|few|TRBV18|TRBJ2-5
TGTGCCAGCTCACCAGGGCTAGCAGAGACCCAGTACTTC
CASSPGLAETQYF
>-|-|TRBV5-1|TRBJ2-1
TGCGCCAGCAGCTTGGATCCAGCCGAGCAGTTCTTC
CASSLDPAEQFF
>-|-|TRBV5-1|TRBJ2-6
TGCGCCAGCAGCTTGGGGACAGCTGGGGCCAACGTCCTGACTTTC
CASSLGTAGANVLTF
>-|-|TRBV4-1|TRBJ2-1
TGCGCCAGCAGCCAGGCCGTGGGCTACAACAATGAGCAGTTCTTC
CASSQAVGYNNEQFF
>TRBD1|many|TRBV29-1|TRBJ2-3
TGCAGCGTTGAACTTTTAGACAGGGGGACAGATACGCAGTATTTT
CSVELLDRGTDTQYF
>-|few|TRBV29-1|TRBJ2-7
-
CSVAGGTDEQYF
>TRBD1|-|TRBV5-1|TRBJ2-1
TGCGCCAGCAGCCTCCAGGGGGCAGGTTACAATGAGCAGTTCTTC
CASSLQGAGYNEQFF
>TRBD2|few|TRBV19|TRBJ2-1
TGTGCCAGTAGCAGGCGAGGGCTAGCGGGAGCGGGTGAGCAGTTCTTC
CASSRRGLAGAGEQFF
>-|-|TRBV7-9|TRBJ2-3
TGTGCCAGCAGCCTGACTAGTAGCACAGATACGCAGTATTTT
CASSLTSSTDTQYF
>TRBD2|few|TRBV7-9|TRBJ2-3
TGTGCCAGCAGCTTCGGGGCTAGCGGTCCCACAGATACGCAGTATTTT
CASSFGASGPTDTQYF
>TRBD1|-|TRBV10-3|TRBJ2-1
TGTGCCATAGCCGGGACAGGGTATTCCAATGAGCAGTTCTTC
CAIAGTGYSNEQFF